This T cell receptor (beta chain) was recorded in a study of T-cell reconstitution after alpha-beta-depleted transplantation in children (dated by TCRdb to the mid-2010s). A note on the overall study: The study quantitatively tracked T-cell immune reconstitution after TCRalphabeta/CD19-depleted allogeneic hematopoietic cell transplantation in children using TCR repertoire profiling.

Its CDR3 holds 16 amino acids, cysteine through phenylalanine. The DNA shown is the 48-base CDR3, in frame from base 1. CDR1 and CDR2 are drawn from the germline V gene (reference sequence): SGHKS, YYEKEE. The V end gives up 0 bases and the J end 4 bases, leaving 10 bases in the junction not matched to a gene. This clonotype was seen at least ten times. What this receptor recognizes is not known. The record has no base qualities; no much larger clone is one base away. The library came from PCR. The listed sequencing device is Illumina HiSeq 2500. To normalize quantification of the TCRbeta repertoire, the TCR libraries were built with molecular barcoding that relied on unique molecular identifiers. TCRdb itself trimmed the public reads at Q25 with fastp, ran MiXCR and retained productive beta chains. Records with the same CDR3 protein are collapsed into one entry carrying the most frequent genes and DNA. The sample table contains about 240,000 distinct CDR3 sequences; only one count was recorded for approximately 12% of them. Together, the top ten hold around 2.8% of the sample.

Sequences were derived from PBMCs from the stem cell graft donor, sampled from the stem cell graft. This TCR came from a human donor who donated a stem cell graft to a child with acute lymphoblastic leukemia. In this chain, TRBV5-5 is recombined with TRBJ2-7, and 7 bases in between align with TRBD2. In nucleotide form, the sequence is TGTGCCAGCAGCTTGGCCGGGTCTAGCGGAGCTTACGAGCAGTACTTC. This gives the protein CASSLAGSSGAYEQYF.